This TCR beta chain emerged from a study of Graves' ophthalmopathy and Graves' hyperthyroidism. Other autoimmune diseases, uncontrolled infections, pregnancy and lactation each led to patient exclusion. Findings and limits, study-wide: Predictions made by the model for ophthalmopathy progression reached approximately 70% sensitivity and almost 75% specificity. A roughly 76% specificity and roughly 90% sensitivity were achieved by a 13-signature model that separated ophthalmopathy from stable hyperthyroidism.

This clonotype was seen many times. What it binds is unknown. Researchers took RNA transcripts and amplified TCR beta CDR3 regions from them. RT-PCR in the first round used HTBI primers; a second-round multiplex PCR followed. TCRdb itself ran the multiplex PCR reads through MiXCR, one entry per CDR3 protein. The sample records about 210,000 distinct CDR3 sequences, 25% to 35% being singletons. Sequenced input: peripheral blood. The receptor was isolated from a middle-aged man with Graves' ophthalmopathy.

The CDR3 spells CSVEASDPSYEQYF. The CDR3 DNA is TGCAGCGTTGAAGCGTCAGATCCTTCCTACGAGCAGTACTTC. The V call is TRBV29-1, the J call TRBJ2-7; D gene uncertain. The CDR3 spans 14 residues. Germline CDR1 SQVTM, CDR2 ANQGSEA. Trimming took 1 base from V and 1 from J, leaving 11 bases between them.